These 3 T cell receptor beta chains share one sample of origin, sequenced in a study of CXCR3-negative and CXCR3-positive naive CD8 T cells. Whole-study results and caveats: CXCR3-positive naive cells had TRB CDR3s that were more hydrophobic than CXCR3-negative naive cells had.

Their antigen targets remain unknown. TRB cDNA libraries were made by UMI-labeled 5' RACE. No DNA is given; TCRdb re-called the 5' RACE reads and lists each CDR3 protein once. The table lists roughly 130,000 distinct CDR3 sequences, with about 0.61% in the top ten. Source material: naive CXCR3+ CD8+ T cells from blood. Subset in this sample: CD45RO-CCR7+CD27+CD95- naive CD8+ T cells expressing CXCR3 (TNR3+). Receptors originate from a human donor in good health. Some clones in this sample may be carry-over from other donors' samples.

The chain uses TRBV7-3 and TRBJ2-3; TCRdb picks TRBD1, but there is no DNA to check that call. CDR3 size: 17 residues. Per germline, CDR1 SGHTA and CDR2 FQGTGA. The CDR3 sequence is CASSSDPTGTKDDTQYF.

The chain couples TRBV13 to TRBJ1-5. Germline V lookup: CDR1 PRHDT, CDR2 FYEKMQ (reference sequence). This CDR3 spans 14 amino acids. This chain's CDR3 is CASSHGLSNQPQHF. Together with reference TRBV13 and TRBJ1-5, the CDR3 gives the full variable domain: AAGVIQSPRHLIKEKRETATLKCYPIPRHDTVYWYQQGPGQDPQFLISFYEKMQSDKGSIPDRFSAQQFSDYHSELNMSSLELGDSALYFCASSHGLSNQPQHFGDGTRLSIL.

V and J are TRBV11-2 and TRBJ2-1; checking the TCRdb D call of TRBD2 is not possible without DNA. Germline assignment: CDR1 SGHAT and CDR2 FQNNGV. The CDR3 covers 13 residues. The CDR3 reads CASREAGTDEQFF.